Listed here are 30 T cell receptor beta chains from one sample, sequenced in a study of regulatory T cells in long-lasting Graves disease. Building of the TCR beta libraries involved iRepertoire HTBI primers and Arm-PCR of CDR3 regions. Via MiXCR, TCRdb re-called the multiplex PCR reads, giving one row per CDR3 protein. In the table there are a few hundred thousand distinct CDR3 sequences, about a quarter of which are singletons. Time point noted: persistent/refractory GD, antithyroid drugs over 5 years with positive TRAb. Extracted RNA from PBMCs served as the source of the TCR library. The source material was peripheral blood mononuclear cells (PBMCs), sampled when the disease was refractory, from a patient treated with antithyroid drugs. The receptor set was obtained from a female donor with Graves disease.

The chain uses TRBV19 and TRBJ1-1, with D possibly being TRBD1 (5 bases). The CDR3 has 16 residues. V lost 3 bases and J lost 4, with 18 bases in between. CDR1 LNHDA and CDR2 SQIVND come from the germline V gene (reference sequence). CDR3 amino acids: CASSIGQGSAVTEAFF. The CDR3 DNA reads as TGTGCCAGTAGTATCGGTCAGGGTTCGGCAGTCACTGAAGCTTTCTTT.

The DNA of the CDR3 is TGTGCCAGCAGCATTTCCGGGACAGGAAATCAGCCCCAGCATTTT. Protein sequence: CASSISGTGNQPQHF. This sequence joins TRBV2 and TRBJ1-5, with 8 bases that match TRBD1. V lost 6 bases to trimming and J lost 4 bases; unmatched junction nucleotides: 8. The CDR3 has 15 residues. In germline, CDR1 is SNHLY, CDR2 FYNNEI.

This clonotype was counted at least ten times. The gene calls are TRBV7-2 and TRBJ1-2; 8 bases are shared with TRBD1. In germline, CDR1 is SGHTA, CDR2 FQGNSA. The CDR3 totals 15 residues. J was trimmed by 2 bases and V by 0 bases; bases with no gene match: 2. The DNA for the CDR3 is TGTGCCAGCAGCTTAGCCGGGACAGGAAACTATGGCTACACCTTC. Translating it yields CASSLAGTGNYGYTF.

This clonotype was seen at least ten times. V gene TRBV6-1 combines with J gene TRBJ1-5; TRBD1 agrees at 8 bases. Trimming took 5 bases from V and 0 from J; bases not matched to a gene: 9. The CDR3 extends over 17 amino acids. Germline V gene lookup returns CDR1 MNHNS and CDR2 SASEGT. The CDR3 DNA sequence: TGTGCCAGCAGTCGCCGGGACAGGATCGATAGCAATCAGCCCCAGCATTTT. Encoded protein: CASSRRDRIDSNQPQHF.

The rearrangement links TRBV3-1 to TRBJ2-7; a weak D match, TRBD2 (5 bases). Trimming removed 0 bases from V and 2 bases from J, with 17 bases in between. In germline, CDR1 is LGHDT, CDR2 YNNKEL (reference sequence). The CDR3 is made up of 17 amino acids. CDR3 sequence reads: CASSQDLLGAAPYEQYF. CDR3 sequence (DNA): TGTGCCAGCAGCCAAGATCTCCTGGGAGCGGCCCCCTACGAGCAGTACTTC.

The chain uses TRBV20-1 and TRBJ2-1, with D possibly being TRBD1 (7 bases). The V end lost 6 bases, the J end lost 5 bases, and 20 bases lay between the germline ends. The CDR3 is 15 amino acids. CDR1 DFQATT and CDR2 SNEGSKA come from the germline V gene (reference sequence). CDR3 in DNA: TGCAGTGCCACACCACAGGGGAGGTCAGACAATGAGCAGTTCTTC. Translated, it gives CSATPQGRSDNEQFF.

CDR3 protein: CASSARVSYNEQFF. The CDR3, as DNA: TGTGCCAGCAGTGCCCGGGTCTCCTACAATGAGCAGTTCTTC. The chain recombines TRBV2 with TRBJ2-1, with D uncertain. Trimming left V 4 bases short and J 0 bases short, with 7 bases between. The germline V gene encodes CDR1 SNHLY and CDR2 FYNNEI. The CDR3 has 14 amino acids.

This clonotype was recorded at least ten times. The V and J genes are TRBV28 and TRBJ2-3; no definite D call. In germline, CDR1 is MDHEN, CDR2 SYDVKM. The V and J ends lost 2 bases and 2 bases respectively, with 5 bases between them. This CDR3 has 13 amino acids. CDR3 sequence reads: CASSLRFTDTQYF. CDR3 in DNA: TGTGCCAGCAGTTTACGCTTCACAGATACGCAGTATTTT.

For the CDR3, the DNA is TGTGCCACCAGTGTTGGGACTGAAGAGACCCAGTACTTC. Its translation: CATSVGTEETQYF. The chain uses TRBV24-1 and TRBJ2-5; possibly TRBD2 for D (6 bases). The CDR3 sequence is 13 residues long. Per the germline V gene, CDR1 is KGHDR and CDR2 is SFDVKD. Trimming took 5 bases from V and 3 from J, leaving 9 bases between them.

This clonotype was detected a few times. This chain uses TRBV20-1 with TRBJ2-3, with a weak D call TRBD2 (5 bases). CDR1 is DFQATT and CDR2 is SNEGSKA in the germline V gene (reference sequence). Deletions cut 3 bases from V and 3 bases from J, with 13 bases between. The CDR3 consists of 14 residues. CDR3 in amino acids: CSASFEGATDTQYF. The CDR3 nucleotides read TGCAGTGCTAGTTTCGAGGGAGCGACAGATACGCAGTATTTT.

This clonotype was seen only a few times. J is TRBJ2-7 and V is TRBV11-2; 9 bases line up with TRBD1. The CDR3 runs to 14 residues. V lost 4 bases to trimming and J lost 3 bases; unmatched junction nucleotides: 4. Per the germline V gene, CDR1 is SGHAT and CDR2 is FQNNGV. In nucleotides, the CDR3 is TGTGCCAGCAGCTGGGGACAGGGTTACTACGAGCAGTACTTC. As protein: CASSWGQGYYEQYF.

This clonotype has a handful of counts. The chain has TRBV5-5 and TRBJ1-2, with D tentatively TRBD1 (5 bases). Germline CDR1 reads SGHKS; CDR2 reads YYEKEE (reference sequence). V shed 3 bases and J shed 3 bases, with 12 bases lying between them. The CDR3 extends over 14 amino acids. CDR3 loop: CASSSTGTDYGYTF. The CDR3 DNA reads TGTGCCAGCAGCTCAACCGGGACTGACTATGGCTACACCTTC. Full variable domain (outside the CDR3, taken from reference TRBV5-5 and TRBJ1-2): DAGVTQSPTHLIKTRGQQVTLRCSPISGHKSVSWYQQVLGQGPQFIFQYYEKEERGRGNFPDRFSARQFPNYSSELNVNALLLGDSALYLCASSSTGTDYGYTFGSGTRLTVV.

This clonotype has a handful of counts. The CDR3 protein is CASSTGDRVTNTEAFF. The DNA of the CDR3 is TGTGCCAGTAGTACGGGGGACAGGGTTACGAACACTGAAGCTTTCTTT. The chain links TRBV19 to TRBJ1-1; TRBD1 aligns across 9 bases. CDR1 and CDR2 (germline): LNHDA, SQIVND (reference sequence). The trim removed 4 bases at V and 1 base at J, leaving 7 bases unmatched. The CDR3 consists of 16 residues.

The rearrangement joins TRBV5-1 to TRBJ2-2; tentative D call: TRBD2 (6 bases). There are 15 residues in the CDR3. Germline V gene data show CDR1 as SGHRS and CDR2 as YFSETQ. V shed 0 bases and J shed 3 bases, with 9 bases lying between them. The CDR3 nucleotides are TGCGCCAGCAGCTTGGGGAGGGGACACACCGGGGAGCTGTTTTTT. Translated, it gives CASSLGRGHTGELFF.

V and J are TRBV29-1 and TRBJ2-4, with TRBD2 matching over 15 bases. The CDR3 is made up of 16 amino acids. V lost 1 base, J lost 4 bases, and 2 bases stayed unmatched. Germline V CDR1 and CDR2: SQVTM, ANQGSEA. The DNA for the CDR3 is TGCAGCGTTGAAGGGACTAGCGGGAGGGGGAAAAACATTCAGTACTTC. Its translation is CSVEGTSGRGKNIQYF. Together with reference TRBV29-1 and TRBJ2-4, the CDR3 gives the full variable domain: SAVISQKPSRDICQRGTSLTIQCQVDSQVTMMFWYRQQPGQSLTLIATANQGSEATYESGFVIDKFPISRPNLTFSTLTVSNMSPEDSSIYLCSVEGTSGRGKNIQYFGAGTRLSVL.

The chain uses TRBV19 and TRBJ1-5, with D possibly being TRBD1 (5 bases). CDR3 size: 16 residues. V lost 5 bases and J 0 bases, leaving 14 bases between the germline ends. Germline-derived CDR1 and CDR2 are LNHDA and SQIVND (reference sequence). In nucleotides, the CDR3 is TGTGCCAGTAGTCCTCGGACGGGGGATAGCAATCAGCCCCAGCATTTT. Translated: CASSPRTGDSNQPQHF.

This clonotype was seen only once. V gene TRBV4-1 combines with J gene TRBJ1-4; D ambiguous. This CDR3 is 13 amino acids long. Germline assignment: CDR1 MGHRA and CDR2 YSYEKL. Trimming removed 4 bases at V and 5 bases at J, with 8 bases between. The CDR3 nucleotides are TGCGCCAGCAGCCGTGACTGGAATGAAAAACTGTTTTTT. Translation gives CASSRDWNEKLFF.

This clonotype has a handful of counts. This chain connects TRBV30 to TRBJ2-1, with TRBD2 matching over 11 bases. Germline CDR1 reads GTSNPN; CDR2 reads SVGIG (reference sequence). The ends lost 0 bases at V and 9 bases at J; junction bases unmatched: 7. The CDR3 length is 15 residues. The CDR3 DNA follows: TGTGCCTGGAGTGTAGGGTCTAGCGGGAGGTTTGAGCAGTTCTTC. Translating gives CAWSVGSSGRFEQFF.

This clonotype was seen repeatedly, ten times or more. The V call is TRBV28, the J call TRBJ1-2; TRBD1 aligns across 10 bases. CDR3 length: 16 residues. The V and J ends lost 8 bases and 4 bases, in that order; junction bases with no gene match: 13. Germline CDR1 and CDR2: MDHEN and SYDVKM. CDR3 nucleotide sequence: TGTGCCAGCCGACAGGGACAGGGGCGTCTTCCCTATGGCTACACCTTC. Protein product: CASRQGQGRLPYGYTF.

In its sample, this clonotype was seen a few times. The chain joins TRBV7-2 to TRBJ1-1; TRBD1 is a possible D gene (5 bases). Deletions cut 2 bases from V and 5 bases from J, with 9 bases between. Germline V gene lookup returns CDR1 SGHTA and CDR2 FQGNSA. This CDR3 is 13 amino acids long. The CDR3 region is CASSLKGETEAFF. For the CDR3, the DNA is TGTGCCAGCAGCTTAAAAGGGGAAACTGAAGCTTTCTTT.

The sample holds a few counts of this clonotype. CDR3 sequence reads: CASRRQGPNTGELFF. CDR3 nucleotides: TGTGCCAGCAGGCGACAGGGGCCGAACACCGGGGAGCTGTTTTTT. The rearrangement joins TRBV5-4 to TRBJ2-2, with 8 nucleotides matching TRBD1. The length of the CDR3 is 15 residues. Germline CDR1 and CDR2: SGHNT and YYREEE (reference sequence). V gave up 5 bases and J gave up 0 bases; unmatched junction bases: 3. Using reference TRBV5-4 and TRBJ2-2 for the parts outside the CDR3, the full variable domain is ETGVTQSPTHLIKTRGQQVTLRCSSQSGHNTVSWYQQALGQGPQFIFQYYREEENGRGNFPPRFSGLQFPNYSSELNVNALELDDSALYLCASRRQGPNTGELFFGEGSRLTVL.

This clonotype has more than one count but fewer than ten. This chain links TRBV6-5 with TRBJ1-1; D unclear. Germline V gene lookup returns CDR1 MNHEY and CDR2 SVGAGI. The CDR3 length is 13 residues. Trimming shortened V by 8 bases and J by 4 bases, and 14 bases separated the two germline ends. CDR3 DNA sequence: TGTGCCAGCGGTTTATATGGGGTCACTGAAGCTTTCTTT. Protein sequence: CASGLYGVTEAFF.

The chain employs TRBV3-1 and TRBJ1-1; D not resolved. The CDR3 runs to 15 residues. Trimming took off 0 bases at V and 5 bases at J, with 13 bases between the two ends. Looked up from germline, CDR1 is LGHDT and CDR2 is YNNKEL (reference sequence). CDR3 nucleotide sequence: TGTGCCAGCAGCCAAGAGTCCTGGGGAAGAACTGAAGCTTTCTTT. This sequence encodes CASSQESWGRTEAFF.

CDR3 in DNA: TGTGCCAGCAGCTATTCGGGGGACGAGCAGTACTTC. Translating gives CASSYSGDEQYF. J is TRBJ2-7 and V is TRBV6-2 or TRBV6-3; a weak D match, TRBD2 (6 bases). This CDR3 has 12 residues. In germline, CDR1 is MNHEY, CDR2 SVGEGT. Deletions cut 6 bases from V and 5 bases from J, with 11 bases between.

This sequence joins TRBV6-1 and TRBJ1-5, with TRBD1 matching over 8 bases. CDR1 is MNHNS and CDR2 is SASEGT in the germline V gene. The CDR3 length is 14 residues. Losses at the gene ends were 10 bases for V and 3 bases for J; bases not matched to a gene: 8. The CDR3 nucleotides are TGTGCCACCCATAGGGGACAGGACAATCAGCCCCAGCATTTT. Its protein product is CATHRGQDNQPQHF.

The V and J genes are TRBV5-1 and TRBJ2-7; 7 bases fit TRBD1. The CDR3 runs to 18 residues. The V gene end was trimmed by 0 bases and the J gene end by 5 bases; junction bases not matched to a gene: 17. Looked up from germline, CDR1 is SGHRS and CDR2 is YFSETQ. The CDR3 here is CASSLVGGADPWRNEQYF. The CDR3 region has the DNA TGCGCCAGCAGCTTGGTAGGGGGCGCCGACCCTTGGAGAAACGAGCAGTACTTC.

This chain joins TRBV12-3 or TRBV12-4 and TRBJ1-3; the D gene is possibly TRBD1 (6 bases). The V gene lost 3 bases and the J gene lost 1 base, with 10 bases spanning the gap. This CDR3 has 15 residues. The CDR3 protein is CASSFWGASGNTIYF. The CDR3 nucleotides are TGTGCCAGCAGTTTCTGGGGGGCGTCTGGAAACACCATATATTTT.

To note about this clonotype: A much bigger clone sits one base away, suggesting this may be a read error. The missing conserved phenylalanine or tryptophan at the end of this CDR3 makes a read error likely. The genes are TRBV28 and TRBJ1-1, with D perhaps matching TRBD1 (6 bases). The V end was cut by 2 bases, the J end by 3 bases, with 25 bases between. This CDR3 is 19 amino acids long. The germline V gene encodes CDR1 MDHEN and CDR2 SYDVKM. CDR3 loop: CASSLLPWGARGRDTEAFL. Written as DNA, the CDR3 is TGTGCCAGCAGTTTACTTCCTTGGGGGGCTCGAGGTCGGGACACTGAAGCTTTCCTT.

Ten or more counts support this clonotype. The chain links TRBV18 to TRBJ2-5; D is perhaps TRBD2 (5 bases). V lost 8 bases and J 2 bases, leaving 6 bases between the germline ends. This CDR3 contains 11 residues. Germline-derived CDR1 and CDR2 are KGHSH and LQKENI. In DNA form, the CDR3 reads TGTGCCAGCGGGGAGCAAGAGACCCAGTACTTC. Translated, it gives CASGEQETQYF. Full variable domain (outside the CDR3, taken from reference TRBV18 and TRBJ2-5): NAGVMQNPRHLVRRRGQEARLRCSPMKGHSHVYWYRQLPEEGLKFMVYLQKENIIDESGMPKERFSAEFPKEGPSILRIQQVVRGDSAAYFCASGEQETQYFGPGTRLLVL.

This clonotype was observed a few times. CDR3 coding DNA: TGTGCCAGCAGCCCGAACCCCTCTGGGGGCCTTCTCTACGAGCAGTACTTC. Translation gives CASSPNPSGGLLYEQYF. The chain employs TRBV11-2 and TRBJ2-7; D possibly corresponds to TRBD1 (6 bases). With 5 bases removed from V and 3 bases from J, the gap between germline ends came to 23 bases. The CDR3 is 17 residues long. Germline V gene lookup returns CDR1 SGHAT and CDR2 FQNNGV.